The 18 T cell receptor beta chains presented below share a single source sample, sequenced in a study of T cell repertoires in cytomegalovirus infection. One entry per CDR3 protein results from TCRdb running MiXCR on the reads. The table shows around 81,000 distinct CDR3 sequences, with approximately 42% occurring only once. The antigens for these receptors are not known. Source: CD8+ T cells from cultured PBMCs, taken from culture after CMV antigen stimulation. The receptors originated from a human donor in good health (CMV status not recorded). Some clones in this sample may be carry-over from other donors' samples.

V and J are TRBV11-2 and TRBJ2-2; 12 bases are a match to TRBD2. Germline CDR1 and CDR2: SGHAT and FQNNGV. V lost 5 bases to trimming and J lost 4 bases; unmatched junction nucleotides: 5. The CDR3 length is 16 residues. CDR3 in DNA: TGTGCCAGCAGCGCCCCTAGCGGGGGGGCCACCGGGGAGCTGTTTTTT. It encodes CASSAPSGGATGELFF.

CDR3 sequence (DNA): TGTGCCAGCAGTGAGGGTGAAGGTTTCAATCAGCCCCAGCATTTT. It codes for CASSEGEGFNQPQHF. The J gene is TRBJ1-5, the V gene TRBV6-1; D unclear. This CDR3 comprises 15 residues. Per germline, CDR1 MNHNS and CDR2 SASEGT. V dropped 3 bases and J dropped 3 bases, with 12 bases sitting between them.

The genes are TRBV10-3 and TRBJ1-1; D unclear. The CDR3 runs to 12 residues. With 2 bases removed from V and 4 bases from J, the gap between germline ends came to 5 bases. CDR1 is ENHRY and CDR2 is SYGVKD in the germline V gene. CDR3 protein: CAISEVRTEAFF. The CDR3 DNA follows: TGTGCCATCAGTGAGGTTCGCACTGAAGCTTTCTTT.

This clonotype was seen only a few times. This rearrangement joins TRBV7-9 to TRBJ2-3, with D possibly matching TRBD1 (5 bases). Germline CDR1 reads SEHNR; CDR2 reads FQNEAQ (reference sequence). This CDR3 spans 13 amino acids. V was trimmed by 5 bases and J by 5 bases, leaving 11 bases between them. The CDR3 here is CASSPGYEDTQYF. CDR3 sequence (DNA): TGTGCCAGCAGCCCAGGGTATGAAGATACGCAGTATTTT.

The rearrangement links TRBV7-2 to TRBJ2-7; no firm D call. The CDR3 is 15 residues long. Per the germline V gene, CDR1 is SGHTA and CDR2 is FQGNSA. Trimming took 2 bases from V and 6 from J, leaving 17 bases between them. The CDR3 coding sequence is TGTGCCAGCAGCTTATCGAGCCGATCGTCATCCGAGCAGTACTTC. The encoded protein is CASSLSSRSSSEQYF.

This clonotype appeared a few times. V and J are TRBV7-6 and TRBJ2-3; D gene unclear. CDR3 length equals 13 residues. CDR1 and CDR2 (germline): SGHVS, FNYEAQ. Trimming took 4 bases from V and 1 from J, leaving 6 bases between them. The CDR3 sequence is CASSSPGTDTQYF. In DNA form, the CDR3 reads TGTGCCAGCAGCTCCCCTGGCACAGATACGCAGTATTTT.

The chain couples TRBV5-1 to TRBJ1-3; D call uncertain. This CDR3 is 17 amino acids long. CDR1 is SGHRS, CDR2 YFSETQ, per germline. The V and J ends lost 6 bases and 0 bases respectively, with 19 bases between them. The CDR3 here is CASKSAEGIFSGNTIYF. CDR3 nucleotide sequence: TGCGCCAGCAAATCCGCCGAAGGGATATTCTCTGGAAACACCATATATTTT.

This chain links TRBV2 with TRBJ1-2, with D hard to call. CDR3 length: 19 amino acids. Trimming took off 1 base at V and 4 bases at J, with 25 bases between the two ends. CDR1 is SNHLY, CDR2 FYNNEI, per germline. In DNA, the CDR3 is TGTGCCAGCAGTGAAGGCCAAATCGTACTAGGGAAGTCCGGCTATGGCTACACCTTC. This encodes CASSEGQIVLGKSGYGYTF.

CDR3 DNA sequence: TGCAGTGGGGCGTGGGTTCTAGCCAATGAGCAGTTCTTC. Its protein is CSGAWVLANEQFF. The rearrangement links TRBV20-1 to TRBJ2-1; possibly TRBD2 for D (5 bases). CDR1 and CDR2 from the germline V gene are DFQATT and SNEGSKA (reference sequence). V lost 7 bases and J 6 bases, leaving 16 bases between the germline ends. The CDR3 is made up of 13 amino acids.

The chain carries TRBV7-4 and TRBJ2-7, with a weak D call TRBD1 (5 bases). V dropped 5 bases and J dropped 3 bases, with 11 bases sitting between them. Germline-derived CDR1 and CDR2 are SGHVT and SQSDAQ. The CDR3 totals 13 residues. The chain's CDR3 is CASSNRQIYEQYF. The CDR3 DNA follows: TGTGCCAGCAGCAACAGACAGATCTACGAGCAGTACTTC.

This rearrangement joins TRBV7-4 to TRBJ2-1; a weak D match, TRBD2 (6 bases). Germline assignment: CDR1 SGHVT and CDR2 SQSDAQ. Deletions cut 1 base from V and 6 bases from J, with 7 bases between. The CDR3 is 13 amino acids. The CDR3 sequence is CASSLVGGNEQFF. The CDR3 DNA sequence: TGTGCCAGCAGCTTAGTGGGAGGCAATGAGCAGTTCTTC.

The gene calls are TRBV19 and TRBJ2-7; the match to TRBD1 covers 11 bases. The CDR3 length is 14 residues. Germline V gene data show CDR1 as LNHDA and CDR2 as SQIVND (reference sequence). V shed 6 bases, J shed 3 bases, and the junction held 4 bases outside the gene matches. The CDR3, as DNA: TGTGCCAGTAGCCCGGGACAGGGGGGCTACGAGCAGTACTTC. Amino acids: CASSPGQGGYEQYF.

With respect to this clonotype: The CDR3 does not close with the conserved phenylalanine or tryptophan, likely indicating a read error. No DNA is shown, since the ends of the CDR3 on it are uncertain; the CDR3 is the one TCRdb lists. The CDR3 sequence: CASSLSLVSGRRL. The V gene is TRBV12-3 or TRBV12-4, the J gene TRBJ2-5; TRBD2 is the table's D call and was not checked against the DNA. The CDR3 length is 13 residues, termini included.

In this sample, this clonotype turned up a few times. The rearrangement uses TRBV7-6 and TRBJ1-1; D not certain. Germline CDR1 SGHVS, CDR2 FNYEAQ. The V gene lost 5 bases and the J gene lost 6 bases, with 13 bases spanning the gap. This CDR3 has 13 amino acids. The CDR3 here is CASSPQQEAEAFF. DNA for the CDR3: TGTGCCAGCAGCCCCCAGCAGGAGGCTGAAGCTTTCTTT.

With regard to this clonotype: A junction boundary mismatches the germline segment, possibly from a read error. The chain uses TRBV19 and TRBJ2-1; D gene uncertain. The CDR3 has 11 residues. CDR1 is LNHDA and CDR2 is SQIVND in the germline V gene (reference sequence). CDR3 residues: CASHSYNGQFF. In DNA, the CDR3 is TGTGCCAGCCACTCTTACAATGGGCAGTTCTTC.

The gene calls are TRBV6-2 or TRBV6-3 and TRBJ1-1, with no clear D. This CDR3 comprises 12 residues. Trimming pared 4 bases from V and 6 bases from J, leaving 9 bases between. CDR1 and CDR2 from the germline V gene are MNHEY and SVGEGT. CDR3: CASSSLGAEAFF. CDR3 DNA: TGTGCCAGCAGTTCCCTCGGCGCTGAAGCTTTCTTT.

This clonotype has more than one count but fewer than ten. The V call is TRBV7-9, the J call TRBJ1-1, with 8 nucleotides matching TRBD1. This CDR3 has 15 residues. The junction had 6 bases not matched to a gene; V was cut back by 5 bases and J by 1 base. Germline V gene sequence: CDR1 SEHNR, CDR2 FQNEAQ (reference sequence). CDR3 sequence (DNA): TGTGCCAGCAGCCGTCCGGGACAGGAGAACACTGAAGCTTTCTTT. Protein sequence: CASSRPGQENTEAFF.

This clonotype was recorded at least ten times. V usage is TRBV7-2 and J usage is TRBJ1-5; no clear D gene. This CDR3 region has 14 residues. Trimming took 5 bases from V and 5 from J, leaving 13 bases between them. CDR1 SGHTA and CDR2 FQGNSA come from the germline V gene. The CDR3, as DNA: TGTGCCAGCAGCCCCAGTCCGCTCGATCAGCCCCAGCATTTT. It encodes CASSPSPLDQPQHF. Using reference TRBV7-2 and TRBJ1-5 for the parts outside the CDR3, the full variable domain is GAGVSQSPSNKVTEKGKDVELRCDPISGHTALYWYRQSLGQGLEFLIYFQGNSAPDKSGLPSDRFSAERTGGSVSTLTIQRTQQEDSAVYLCASSPSPLDQPQHFGDGTRLSIL.